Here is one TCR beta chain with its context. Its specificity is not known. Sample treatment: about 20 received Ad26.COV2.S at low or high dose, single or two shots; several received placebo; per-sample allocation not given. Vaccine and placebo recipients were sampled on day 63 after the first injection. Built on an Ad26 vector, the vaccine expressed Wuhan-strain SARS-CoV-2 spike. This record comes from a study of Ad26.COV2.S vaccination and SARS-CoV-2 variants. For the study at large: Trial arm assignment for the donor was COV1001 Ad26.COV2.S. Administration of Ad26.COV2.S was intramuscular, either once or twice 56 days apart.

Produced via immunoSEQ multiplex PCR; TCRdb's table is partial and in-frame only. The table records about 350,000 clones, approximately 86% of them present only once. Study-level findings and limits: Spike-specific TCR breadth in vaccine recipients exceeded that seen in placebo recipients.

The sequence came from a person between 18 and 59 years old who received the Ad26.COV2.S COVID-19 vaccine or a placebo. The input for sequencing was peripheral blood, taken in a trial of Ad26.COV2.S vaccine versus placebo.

The CDR3 spells CASEAGGGYNEQFF. CDR3 coding DNA: TGCGCCAGCGAGGCGGGAGGCGGCTACAATGAGCAGTTCTTC. The chain couples TRBV5-1 to TRBJ2-1, with TRBD2 matching 8 bases. Germline trimming cut 7 bases from V and 3 bases from J; bases unmatched to any gene: 6. The CDR3 consists of 14 residues. Per the germline V gene, CDR1 is SGHRS and CDR2 is YFSETQ.